A single T cell receptor beta chain is shown here with its context. Its cognate antigen is unknown. CDR3 length equals 15 residues. V shed 5 bases and J shed 4 bases, with 18 bases lying between them. The germline gives CDR1 SGHTS, CDR2 YDEGEE. The sample comes from a study of OX40 agonist ivuxolimab in advanced cancers. Study at large: The study reported partial responses in three patients: one hepatocellular carcinoma, two cutaneous melanoma. Findings of the study overall: Dose levels from 0.1 to 3.0 mg/kg saw CD4+ and CD8+ blood T cells expand clonally by week 6.

TCRdb's copy holds only in-frame clones and misses some; the assay was immunoSEQ multiplex PCR. This table has roughly 70,000 clones, 65% to 85% appearing once. The source was CD4+ or CD8+ T cells sorted from blood, collected in a trial of the OX40 agonist ivuxolimab. The TCR was taken from an adult with an advanced solid tumor such as melanoma, head and neck, liver or kidney cancer. The gene calls are TRBV5-8 and TRBJ1-1; possibly TRBD1 for D (6 bases). The CDR3: CASRSSTGRSTEAFF. The CDR3 DNA reads as TGTGCCAGCAGGAGTTCCACAGGGAGATCCACTGAAGCTTTCTTT.